This T cell receptor (beta chain) was recorded in a study of blood T cell repertoires in COVID-19. TCRdb's table, derived via immunoSEQ multiplex PCR, lists solely in-frame clones and lacks some. Among approximately 220,000 clones listed, more than 80% were seen once. The TCR sequence derives from a woman aged 40 to 49 with acute COVID-19. Sequenced material: PBMCs or T cells enriched from blood (not recorded which).

This CDR3 is CASFQWGDGYTF. Written as DNA, the CDR3 is TGCGCCAGCTTTCAGTGGGGAGATGGCTACACCTTC. The J gene is TRBJ1-2, the V gene TRBV10-2; D ambiguous. The CDR3 spans 12 residues. The V gene lost 8 bases and the J gene lost 6 bases, with 13 bases spanning the gap. From germline, CDR1 is WSHSY and CDR2 SAAADI.